What follows describes a single T cell receptor (beta chain). Using RNA transcripts as the source, TCR beta CDR3 regions were amplified. TCR CDR3 underwent first-round RT-PCR with the HTBI primer set. TCRdb re-called the multiplex PCR reads with MiXCR, one entry per CDR3 protein. Among 490,000 or so distinct CDR3 sequences listed, about 20% were seen once. The diagnostic basis comprised clinical symptoms, serum thyroxine and TRAb, thyroid ultrasound and orbital computed tomography. PBMCs came from 9 to 10 ml fresh peripheral blood. This specimen belongs to a study of T cells in Graves' hyperthyroidism and ophthalmopathy. The CDR3 loop spans 15 amino acids. The V and J ends lost 8 bases and 1 base, in that order; junction bases with no gene match: 13. Germline lookup yields CDR1 GTSNPN and CDR2 SVGIG (reference sequence).

This receptor was obtained from a woman between 65 and 79 years old with Graves' ophthalmopathy. The sequencing sample was made of blood. This sequence joins TRBV30 and TRBJ1-1, with TRBD1 matching 7 bases. CDR3 loop: CARRHRGKANTEAFF. In DNA form, the CDR3 reads TGTGCCCGGCGACACAGGGGAAAGGCGAACACTGAAGCTTTCTTT.